One and the same sample provided the 16 T cell receptor beta chains below, sequenced in a study of cytomegalovirus exposure and HLA in healthy donors. PCR primers comprised 60 Vbeta and 13 Jbeta primers. Sequencing used immunoSEQ multiplex PCR; TCRdb keeps in-frame clones, though not all of them. There are approximately 130,000 clones in the sample; around three quarters occur only once, and under 7% lies in the top ten. The material sequenced was PBMCs. The receptors were gathered from a man younger than 30 in good health and CMV-seropositive.

The chain recombines TRBV5-1 with TRBJ2-7; 7 nucleotides line up with TRBD1. V lost 1 base, J lost 3 bases, and 4 bases stayed unmatched. Germline V lookup: CDR1 SGHRS, CDR2 YFSETQ. The CDR3 covers 14 residues. The CDR3 sequence: CASSLRDRDYEQYF. The CDR3 bases are TGCGCCAGCAGCTTGCGTGACAGGGACTACGAGCAGTACTTC. Full variable domain (remainder filled in from reference TRBV5-1 and TRBJ2-7): KAGVTQTPRYLIKTRGQQVTLSCSPISGHRSVSWYQQTPGQGLQFLFEYFSETQRNKGNFPGRFSGRQFSNSRSEMNVSTLELGDSALYLCASSLRDRDYEQYFGPGTRLTVT.

This clone came up a few times. V gene TRBV7-9 combines with J gene TRBJ1-3; 7 bases fit TRBD1. J was trimmed by 4 bases and V by 4 bases; bases with no gene match: 4. The CDR3 runs to 14 residues. In germline, CDR1 is SEHNR, CDR2 FQNEAQ (reference sequence). In DNA form, the CDR3 reads TGTGCCAGCAGCTCCGACAGGGCCGGAAACACCATATATTTT. Residues: CASSSDRAGNTIYF. Complete variable domain (other parts from reference TRBV7-9 and TRBJ1-3): DTGVSQNPRHKITKRGQNVTFRCDPISEHNRLYWYRQTLGQGPEFLTYFQNEAQLEKSRLLSDRFSAERPKGSFSTLEIQRTEQGDSAMYLCASSSDRAGNTIYFGEGSWLTVV.

Only one count was recorded for this clone. V usage is TRBV9 and J usage is TRBJ1-1, with D hard to call. The V end was cut by 3 bases, the J end by 3 bases, with 9 bases between. Germline assignment: CDR1 SGDLS and CDR2 YYNGEE. This CDR3 comprises 13 residues. CDR3 coding DNA: TGTGCCAGCAGCGGAGGAAAGTACACTGAAGCTTTCTTT. Its protein is CASSGGKYTEAFF.

The gene calls are TRBV27 and TRBJ2-4, with no clear D. Trimming removed 5 bases from V and 0 bases from J, with 23 bases in between. The CDR3 has 19 amino acids. Germline CDR1 MNHEY, CDR2 SMNVEV (reference sequence). For the CDR3, the DNA is TGTGCCAGCAGTCGGTTCCCCGGTAATCAGAGGCTAGCCAAAAACATTCAGTACTTC. This codes for CASSRFPGNQRLAKNIQYF.

The rearrangement uses TRBV6-5 and TRBJ2-1, with a weak D call TRBD1 (6 bases). This CDR3 comprises 13 residues. In germline, CDR1 is MNHEY, CDR2 SVGAGI. V dropped 8 bases and J dropped 9 bases, with 17 bases sitting between them. DNA of the CDR3: TGTGCCAGCTGTAGTTCCCTAGGGGGTGAGCAGTTCTTC. Residues: CASCSSLGGEQFF.

The chain carries TRBV29-1 and TRBJ1-1; a possible D gene is TRBD1 (5 bases). The CDR3 is 13 amino acids. Trimming pared 6 bases from V and 3 bases from J, leaving 14 bases between. The V gene's germline CDR1 is SQVTM and CDR2 ANQGSEA. The CDR3 bases are TGCAGCGTGCCTTTTGCGGGGGACACTGAAGCTTTCTTT. Encoded protein: CSVPFAGDTEAFF.

The chain recombines TRBV7-2 with TRBJ1-2; maybe TRBD1 (6 bases). Trimming took 0 bases from V and 3 from J, leaving 17 bases between them. Germline CDR1 SGHTA, CDR2 FQGNSA. The CDR3 consists of 17 residues. This CDR3 is CASSLAVGDTYDYGYTF. The CDR3 DNA sequence: TGTGCCAGCAGCTTAGCTGTAGGGGACACTTACGACTATGGCTACACCTTC.

The V and J genes are TRBV19 and TRBJ2-2; TRBD2 matches 11 bases. The V and J ends lost 7 bases and 3 bases, in that order; junction bases with no gene match: 7. The CDR3 has 16 amino acids. Germline CDR1 LNHDA, CDR2 SQIVND (reference sequence). The CDR3: CASIGLAGGDTGELFF. The CDR3 nucleotides read TGTGCCAGTATAGGGCTAGCGGGGGGCGACACCGGGGAGCTGTTTTTT.

This clone was counted a few times. The gene calls are TRBV4-2 and TRBJ2-5; 7 bases align to TRBD1. The V gene end was trimmed by 0 bases and the J gene end by 2 bases; junction bases not matched to a gene: 6. This CDR3 is built from 16 residues. Per germline, CDR1 LGHNA and CDR2 YNFKEQ. The CDR3 DNA reads as TGTGCCAGCAGCCAAGAGAGGGCCAGGGGGCAAGAGACCCAGTACTTC. Amino acids: CASSQERARGQETQYF.

This clone was recorded a few times. This chain joins TRBV7-6 and TRBJ2-3, with 7 bases identical to TRBD2. V dropped 1 base and J dropped 0; count of bases not matched to a gene: 4. This CDR3 region has 16 residues. Germline V gives CDR1 SGHVS, CDR2 FNYEAQ. The DNA of the CDR3 is TGTGCCAGCAGCTTAGTGCGGGGGAGGAGCACAGATACGCAGTATTTT. Protein sequence: CASSLVRGRSTDTQYF.

The rearrangement uses TRBV6-1 and TRBJ2-1; 13 bases fit TRBD2. This CDR3 region has 15 residues. The ends lost 5 bases at V and 7 bases at J; junction bases unmatched: 5. Germline CDR1 and CDR2: MNHNS and SASEGT. CDR3 coding DNA: TGTGCCAGCAGTCCGACTAGCGGGAGGAAAAATGAGCAGTTCTTC. It yields the protein CASSPTSGRKNEQFF.

For the CDR3, the DNA is TGTGCCAGCAGTGCCCTGGGACAGGCTAGTAGAGCTTTCTTT. Residues: CASSALGQASRAFF. This chain joins TRBV6-4 and TRBJ1-1; 8 bases are a match to TRBD1. The germline V gene encodes CDR1 MRHNA and CDR2 SNTAGT. The ends lost 4 bases at V and 10 bases at J; junction bases unmatched: 11. The CDR3 totals 14 residues.

This clone was counted a few times. The chain uses TRBV27 and TRBJ1-4; 8 positions match TRBD1. The CDR3 consists of 15 residues. Germline CDR1 reads MNHEY; CDR2 reads SMNVEV (reference sequence). V gave up 5 bases and J gave up 6 bases; unmatched junction bases: 8. The CDR3 DNA is TGTGCCAGCAGTACATGGACAGGGCGGGATGAAAAACTGTTTTTT. Amino acid sequence: CASSTWTGRDEKLFF.

The chain recombines TRBV7-9 with TRBJ2-7; TRBD1 aligns across 8 bases. The CDR3 length is 16 residues. Germline CDR1 reads SEHNR; CDR2 reads FQNEAQ (reference sequence). Trimming cost V 0 bases and J 2 bases; bases outside gene matches: 6. The DNA for the CDR3 is TGTGCCAGCAGCTTAGCAGGACAGGGTGACCCCTACGAGCAGTACTTC. This translates into CASSLAGQGDPYEQYF.

For the CDR3, the DNA is TGCAGCGTTCTGTCGGACAGGGACTACGAGCAGTACTTC. Translating gives CSVLSDRDYEQYF. The genes are TRBV29-1 and TRBJ2-7; 8 nucleotides match TRBD1. V shed 5 bases, J shed 3 bases, and the junction held 6 bases outside the gene matches. CDR3 size: 13 residues. CDR1 and CDR2 (germline): SQVTM, ANQGSEA.

The chain recombines TRBV9 with TRBJ2-7, with a tentative D call TRBD2 (6 bases). CDR3 length: 17 amino acids. Trimming left V 0 bases short and J 0 bases short, with 16 bases between. Per the germline V gene, CDR1 is SGDLS and CDR2 is YYNGEE. The chain's CDR3 is CASSVGQRGTLSYEQYF. The CDR3 DNA reads as TGTGCCAGCAGCGTAGGCCAACGCGGGACGCTCTCCTACGAGCAGTACTTC.